Below, one T cell receptor beta chain is given with its context. The CDR3 contains 15 residues. Deletions cut 0 bases from V and 7 bases from J, with 15 bases between. CDR1 is KGHSH, CDR2 LQKENI, per germline. The sample belongs to a study of blood T cell repertoires in COVID-19. Background on the study: From the United States, Italy and Spain came samples of acute and convalescent COVID-19.

This table comes from immunoSEQ multiplex PCR, and its TCRdb copy is limited to in-frame clones, with some not included. The sample lists 200,000 to 250,000 clones, approximately 80% occurring once. In assigning cohorts, the study relied on participant-reported clinical history. The TCR originated in a woman aged 55-70 years who had recovered from COVID-19. Sequenced material: PBMCs or T cells enriched from blood (not recorded which). The chain couples TRBV18 to TRBJ1-2; tentative D call: TRBD1 (5 bases). The CDR3 DNA follows: TGTGCCAGCTCACCACCCCAGGGTTGGAATGGTGGCTACACCTTC. Protein: CASSPPQGWNGGYTF.